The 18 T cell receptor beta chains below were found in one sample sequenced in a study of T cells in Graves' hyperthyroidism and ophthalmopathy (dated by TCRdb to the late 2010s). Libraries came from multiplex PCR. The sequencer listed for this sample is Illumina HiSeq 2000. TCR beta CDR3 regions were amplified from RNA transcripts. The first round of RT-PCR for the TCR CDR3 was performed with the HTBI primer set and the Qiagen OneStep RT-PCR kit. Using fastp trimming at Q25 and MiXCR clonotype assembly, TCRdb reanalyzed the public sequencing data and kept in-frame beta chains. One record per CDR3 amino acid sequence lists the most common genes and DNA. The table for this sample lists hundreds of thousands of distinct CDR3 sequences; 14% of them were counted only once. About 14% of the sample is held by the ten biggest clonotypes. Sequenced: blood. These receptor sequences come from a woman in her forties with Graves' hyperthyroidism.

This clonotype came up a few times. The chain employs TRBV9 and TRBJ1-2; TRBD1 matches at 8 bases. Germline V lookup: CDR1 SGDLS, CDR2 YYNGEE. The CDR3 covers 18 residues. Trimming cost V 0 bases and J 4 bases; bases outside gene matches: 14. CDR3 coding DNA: TGTGCCAGCAGCGTAGCCATTTCCCCGGGACAGGTATCCTATGGCTACACCTTC. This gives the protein CASSVAISPGQVSYGYTF.

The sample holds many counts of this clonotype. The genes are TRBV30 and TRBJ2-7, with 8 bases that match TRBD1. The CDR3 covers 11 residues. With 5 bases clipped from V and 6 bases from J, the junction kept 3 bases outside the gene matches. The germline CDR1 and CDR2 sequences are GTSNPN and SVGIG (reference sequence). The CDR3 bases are TGTGCCTGGGCTACAGGGGGCGAGCAGTACTTC. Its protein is CAWATGGEQYF. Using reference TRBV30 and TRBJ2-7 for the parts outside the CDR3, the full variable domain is SQTIHQWPATLVQPVGSPLSLECTVEGTSNPNLYWYRQAAGRGLQLLFYSVGIGQISSEVPQNLSASRPQDRQFILSSKKLLLSDSGFYLCAWATGGEQYFGPGTRLTVT.

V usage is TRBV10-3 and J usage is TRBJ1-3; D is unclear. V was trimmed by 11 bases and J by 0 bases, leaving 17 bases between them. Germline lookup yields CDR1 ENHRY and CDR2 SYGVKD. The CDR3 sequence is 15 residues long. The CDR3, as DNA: TGTGCCCTAGGAGAGGGATCCGCCTCTGGAAACACCATATATTTT. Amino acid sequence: CALGEGSASGNTIYF.

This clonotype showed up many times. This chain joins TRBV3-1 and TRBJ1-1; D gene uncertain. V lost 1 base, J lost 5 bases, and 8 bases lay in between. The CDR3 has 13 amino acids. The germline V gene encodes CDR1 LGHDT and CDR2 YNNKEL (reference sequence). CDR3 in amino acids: CASSQGSLTEAFF. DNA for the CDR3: TGTGCCAGCAGCCAAGGAAGCTTGACTGAAGCTTTCTTT. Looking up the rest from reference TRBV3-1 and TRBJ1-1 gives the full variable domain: DTAVSQTPKYLVTQMGNDKSIKCEQNLGHDTMYWYKQDSKKFLKIMFSYNNKELIINETVPNRFSPKSPDKAHLNLHINSLELGDSAVYFCASSQGSLTEAFFGQGTRLTVV.

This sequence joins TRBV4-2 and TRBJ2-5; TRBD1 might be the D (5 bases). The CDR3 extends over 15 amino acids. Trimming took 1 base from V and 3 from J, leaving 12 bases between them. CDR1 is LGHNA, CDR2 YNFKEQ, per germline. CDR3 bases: TGTGCCAGCAGCCAAGGGTACAGGACGGAAGAGACCCAGTACTTC. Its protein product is CASSQGYRTEETQYF.

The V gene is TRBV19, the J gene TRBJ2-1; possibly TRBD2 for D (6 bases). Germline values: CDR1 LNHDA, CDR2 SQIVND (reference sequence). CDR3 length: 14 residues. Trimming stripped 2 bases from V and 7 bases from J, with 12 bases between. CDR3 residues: CASSIMGTVNEQFF. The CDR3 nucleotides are TGTGCCAGTAGTATAATGGGGACTGTGAATGAGCAGTTCTTC.

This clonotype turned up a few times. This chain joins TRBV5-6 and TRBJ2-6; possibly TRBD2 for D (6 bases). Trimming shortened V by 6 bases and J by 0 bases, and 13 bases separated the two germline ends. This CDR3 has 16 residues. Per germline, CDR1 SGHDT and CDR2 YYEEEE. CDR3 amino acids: CASTSRRGSGANVLTF. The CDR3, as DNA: TGTGCCAGCACTTCTAGGCGGGGCTCTGGGGCCAACGTCCTGACTTTC.

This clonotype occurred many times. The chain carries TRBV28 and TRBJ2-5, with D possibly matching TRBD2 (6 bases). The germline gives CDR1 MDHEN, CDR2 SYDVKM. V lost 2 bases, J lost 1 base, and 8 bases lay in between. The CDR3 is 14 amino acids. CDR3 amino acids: CASSLAGTQETQYF. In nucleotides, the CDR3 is TGTGCCAGCAGTTTAGCGGGGACCCAAGAGACCCAGTACTTC.

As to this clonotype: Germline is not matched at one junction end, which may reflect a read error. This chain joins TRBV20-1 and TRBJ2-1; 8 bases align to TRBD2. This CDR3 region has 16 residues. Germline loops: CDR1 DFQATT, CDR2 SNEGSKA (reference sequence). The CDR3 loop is CSTSAPTNGRAIEQFF. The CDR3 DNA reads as TGCAGTACTAGTGCCCCCACTAACGGGAGGGCGATTGAGCAGTTCTTC.

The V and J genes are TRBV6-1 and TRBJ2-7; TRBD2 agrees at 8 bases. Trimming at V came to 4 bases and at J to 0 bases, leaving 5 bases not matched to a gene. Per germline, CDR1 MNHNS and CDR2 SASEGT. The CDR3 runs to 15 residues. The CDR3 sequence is CASSATSGNSYEQYF. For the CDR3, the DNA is TGTGCCAGCAGTGCCACTAGCGGAAACTCCTACGAGCAGTACTTC.

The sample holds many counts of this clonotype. The DNA of the CDR3 is TGTGCCAGCAGTTACGCGGGGACAGGAGGTATGGTGACTGAAGCTTTCTTT. Its protein product is CASSYAGTGGMVTEAFF. The rearrangement links TRBV6-5 to TRBJ1-1, with TRBD1 matching over 8 bases. In germline, CDR1 is MNHEY, CDR2 SVGAGI. The length of the CDR3 is 17 residues. With V trimmed by 2 bases and J by 5 bases, 13 bases remained unmatched.

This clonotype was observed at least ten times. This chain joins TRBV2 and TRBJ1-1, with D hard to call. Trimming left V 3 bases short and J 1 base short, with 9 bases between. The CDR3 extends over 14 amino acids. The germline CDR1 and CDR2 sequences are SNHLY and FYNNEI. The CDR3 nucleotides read TGTGCCAGCAGTGAGGGCAGGTCGAACACTGAAGCTTTCTTT. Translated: CASSEGRSNTEAFF. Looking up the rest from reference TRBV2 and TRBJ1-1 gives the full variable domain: EPEVTQTPSHQVTQMGQEVILRCVPISNHLYFYWYRQILGQKVEFLVSFYNNEISEKSEIFDDQFSVERPDGSNFTLKIRSTKLEDSAMYFCASSEGRSNTEAFFGQGTRLTVV.

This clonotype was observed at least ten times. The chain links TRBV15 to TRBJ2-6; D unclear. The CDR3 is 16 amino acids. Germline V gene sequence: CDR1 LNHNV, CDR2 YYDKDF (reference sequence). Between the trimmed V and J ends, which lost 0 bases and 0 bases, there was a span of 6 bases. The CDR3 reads CATSRENLSGANVLTF. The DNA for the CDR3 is TGTGCCACCAGCAGAGAGAACCTCTCTGGGGCCAACGTCCTGACTTTC.

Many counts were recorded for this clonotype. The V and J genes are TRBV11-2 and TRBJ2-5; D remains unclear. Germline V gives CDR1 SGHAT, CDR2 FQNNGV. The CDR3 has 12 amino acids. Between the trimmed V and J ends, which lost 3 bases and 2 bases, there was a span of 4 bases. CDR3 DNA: TGTGCCAGCAGCTTGCAGCAAGAGACCCAGTACTTC. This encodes CASSLQQETQYF.

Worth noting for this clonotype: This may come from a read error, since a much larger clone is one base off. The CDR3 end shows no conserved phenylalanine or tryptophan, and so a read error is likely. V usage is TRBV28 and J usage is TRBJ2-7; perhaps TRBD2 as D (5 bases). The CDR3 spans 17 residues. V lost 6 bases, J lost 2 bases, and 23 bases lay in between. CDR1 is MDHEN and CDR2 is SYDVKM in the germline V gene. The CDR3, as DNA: TGTGCCAGCAGCTTCTGGGGTCTCGGCGGGTCAGCCTACGAGCAGTACTCC. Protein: CASSFWGLGGSAYEQYS.

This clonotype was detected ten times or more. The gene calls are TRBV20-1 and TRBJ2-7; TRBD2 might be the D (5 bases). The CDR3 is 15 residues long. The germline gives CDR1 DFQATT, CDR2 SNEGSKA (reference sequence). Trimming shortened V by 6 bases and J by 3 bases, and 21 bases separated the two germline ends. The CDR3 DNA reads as TGCAGTGCAAATAACGGACTCCAGTATATCTACGAGCAGTACTTC. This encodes CSANNGLQYIYEQYF.

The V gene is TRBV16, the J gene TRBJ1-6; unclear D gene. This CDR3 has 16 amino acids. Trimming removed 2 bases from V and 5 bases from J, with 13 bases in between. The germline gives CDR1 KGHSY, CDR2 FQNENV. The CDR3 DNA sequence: TGTGCCAGCAGCCAAGAAGCCGACTTCCATAATTCACCCCTCCACTTT. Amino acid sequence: CASSQEADFHNSPLHF.

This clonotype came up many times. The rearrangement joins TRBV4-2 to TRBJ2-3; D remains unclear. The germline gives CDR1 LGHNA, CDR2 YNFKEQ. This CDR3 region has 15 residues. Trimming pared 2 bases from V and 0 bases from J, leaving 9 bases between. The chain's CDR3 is CASSQIGPSTDTQYF. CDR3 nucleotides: TGTGCCAGCAGCCAAATAGGTCCTAGCACAGATACGCAGTATTTT.